This T cell receptor (beta chain) was sequenced during a study of OX40 agonist ivuxolimab in advanced cancers. Study at large: The drug used for patients, ivuxolimab, was an agonistic anti-OX40 (CD134) antibody.

Study-wide findings and caveats: Researchers report that CD8+ T cells had, on average, more expanded clones than CD4+.

To note about this clone: The antigen is undetermined.

TCRdb's copy holds only in-frame clones and misses some; the assay was immunoSEQ multiplex PCR. Of roughly 48,000 clones listed, approximately 88% are singletons. The length of the CDR3 is 13 residues. From germline, CDR1 is SGHDN and CDR2 FVKESK. V gave up 5 bases and J gave up 7 bases, with 9 bases separating them. The clonotype originates from an adult with an advanced solid tumor such as melanoma, head and neck, liver or kidney cancer. Material: CD4+ or CD8+ T cells sorted from blood, obtained in a trial of the OX40 agonist ivuxolimab. This rearrangement joins TRBV14 to TRBJ1-6; D gene ambiguous. CDR3 coding DNA: TGTGCCAGCAGCAAGAAAGGCAATTCACCCCTCCACTTT. It encodes CASSKKGNSPLHF.